This TCR beta chain emerged from a study of CD8+ T cells in alopecia areata. With regard to this clone: The antigen remains unidentified.

Findings of the study overall: Sequencing of scalp samples also captures resident alphabeta T cells of normal skin. Clonality in lesional scalp, especially alopecia totalis/universalis, exceeded that of normal scalp.

It was cDNA, reverse transcribed from extracted RNA, that served as the sequencing template. Clones were read by immunoSEQ multiplex PCR, and TCRdb kept only the in-frame ones, dropping some. In the table there are 120,000 or so clones, around 45% of which are singletons. The CDR3 is made up of 12 amino acids. Germline CDR1 is SGHDT and CDR2 is YYEEEE. The V gene lost 0 bases and the J gene lost 9 bases, with 8 bases spanning the gap. Peripheral blood and lesional scalp punch biopsies came from alopecia areata patients. The sequenced sample consisted of NKG2D-low CD8+ T cells sorted from blood. This clonotype originated in a human donor with alopecia areata. The chain links TRBV5-6 to TRBJ2-3, with D hard to call. As DNA, the CDR3 is TGTGCCAGCAGCTTGGCCGCGGAGACGCAGTATTTT. Translated: CASSLAAETQYF.